This TCR beta chain derives from a study of blood T cell repertoires in COVID-19. Turning to the study itself: T cells, B-cell-depleted T cells, or PBMCs provided the cDNA or gDNA that served as material.

Clones were read by immunoSEQ multiplex PCR, and TCRdb kept only the in-frame ones, dropping some. Here the sample spans approximately 80,000 clones, under 85% being singletons. This clone has just a few counts. The CDR3 is 18 residues long. Germline V gene sequence: CDR1 MGHRA, CDR2 YSYEKL. V was trimmed by 3 bases and J by 0 bases, leaving 15 bases between them. The sample taken for sequencing was peripheral blood. The chain carries TRBV4-1 and TRBJ1-6, with D tentatively TRBD1 (5 bases). The clonotype was recovered from a woman aged 80 or over with COVID-19, enrolled during active disease. This chain's CDR3 is CASSQYTGGSSYNSPLHF. The DNA of the CDR3 is TGCGCCAGCAGCCAGTACACAGGAGGGAGCTCCTATAATTCACCCCTCCACTTT.